Listed here is a single T cell receptor beta chain. This record belongs to a study of siplizumab effects on memory and regulatory T cells. Method: immunoSEQ multiplex PCR; TCRdb's copy keeps in-frame clones and lacks some. The sample gives over 55,000 clones, 75% to 90% of which show up once; around 3.8% is in the top ten. CDR1 and CDR2 from the germline V gene are WNHNN and SYGVQD (reference sequence). This CDR3 has 15 amino acids. The ends were cut back, 6 bases at V and 1 base at J, with 13 bases in the middle. Sequences were obtained from memory CD4+ T cells sorted from blood. This chain connects TRBV10-1 to TRBJ2-1, with D possibly TRBD2 on 5 matching bases. The TCR originated in a human donor in good health. The CDR3 spells CASSEGSGSYNEQFF. CDR3 DNA sequence: TGCGCCAGCAGCGAGGGCTCAGGTTCCTACAATGAGCAGTTCTTC.